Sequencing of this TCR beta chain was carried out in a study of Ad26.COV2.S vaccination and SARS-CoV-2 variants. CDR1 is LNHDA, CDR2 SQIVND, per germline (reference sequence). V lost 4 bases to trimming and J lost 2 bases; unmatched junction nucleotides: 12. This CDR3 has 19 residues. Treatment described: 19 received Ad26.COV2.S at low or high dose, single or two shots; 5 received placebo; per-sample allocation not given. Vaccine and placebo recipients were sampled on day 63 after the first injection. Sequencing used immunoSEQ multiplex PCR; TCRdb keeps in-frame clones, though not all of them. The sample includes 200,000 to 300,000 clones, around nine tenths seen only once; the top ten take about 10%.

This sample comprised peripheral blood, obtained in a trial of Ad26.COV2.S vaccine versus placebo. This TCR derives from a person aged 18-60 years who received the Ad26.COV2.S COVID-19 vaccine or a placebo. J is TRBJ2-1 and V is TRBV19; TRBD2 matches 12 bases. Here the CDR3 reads CASSRRPQTSGSTYNEQFF. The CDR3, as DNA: TGTGCCAGTAGTAGAAGGCCCCAGACTAGCGGGAGCACCTACAATGAGCAGTTCTTC.